This T cell receptor (beta chain) was identified in a study of T cells after yellow fever vaccination. This CDR3 comprises 16 residues. V lost 0 bases and J lost 4; bases outside the gene matches: 4. Germline CDR1 reads KGHSH; CDR2 reads LQKENI. Of note for this clonotype: What it recognizes is unknown.

It was through 5'RACE template switching that TCR cDNA was made, with a universal primer site and UMIs added. TCRdb called the 5' RACE reads again in MiXCR, with one record for every CDR3 protein. The table records 550,000 to 750,000 distinct CDR3 sequences, roughly 13% of them present only once. Study results and caveats: High-abundance clonotypes from the bulk population could contaminate FACS-sorted repertoires. Secondary responses were weaker yet peaked faster, day 5 versus 15.

This rearrangement joins TRBV18 to TRBJ2-5, with 11 nucleotides matching TRBD2. Source: PBMCs, taken on the day of the yellow fever booster vaccination. This TCR was sampled from a man aged 25 to 40 who received the YFV17D yellow fever vaccine. As DNA, the CDR3 is TGTGCCAGCTCACCACCCAATGGACTAGCGGGAGAGACCCAGTACTTC. This sequence encodes CASSPPNGLAGETQYF.